This T cell receptor beta chain was documented in a study of T cell clonotyping in hematopoietic cell transplantation. Study observations and caveats: Higher Inverse Simpson Index values in graft donor and pretransplant recipient predicted broader posttransplant TCR diversity.

This CDR3 comprises 15 residues. Trimming removed 1 base from V and 7 bases from J; junction bases left unmatched: 5. CDR1 SGHTA and CDR2 FQGNSA come from the germline V gene. TCRdb's table, derived via immunoSEQ multiplex PCR, lists solely in-frame clones and lacks some. This sample yields over 35,000 clones, of which over 75% are seen a single time; 1.5% to 2% belongs to the top ten. On this clone: The antigen remains unidentified.

Sequenced: peripheral blood mononuclear cells. The sequence was obtained from a woman aged 40 to 50 in good health. Some clones in this sample may be carry-over from other donors' samples. The chain carries TRBV7-2 and TRBJ1-5; 9 nucleotides align to TRBD1. CDR3 amino acids: CASSLETGGGQPQHF. Here the CDR3 DNA reads TGTGCCAGCAGCTTAGAGACAGGGGGAGGCCAGCCCCAGCATTTT.